A selection of T cell receptor beta chains follows, all from one sample in a study of blood T cell repertoires in COVID-19. Sequenced by immunoSEQ multiplex PCR; TCRdb stores in-frame clones only, minus some. Altogether some 460,000 clones are present, about 90% being singletons, with the ten largest covering about 0.7%. Specimen: PBMCs or T cells enriched from blood (not recorded which). The receptors were gathered from a young woman who had recovered from COVID-19. CDR3s include the opening cysteine and the closing phenylalanine or tryptophan. D genes are given only for firm matches. Expanded clones are given a class, and other clones once, few, many or no size at all.

NA	NA	TRBJ1-5	TRBV4-2	TGTGCCAGCAGCCTGATTGCGGGGAGCAATCAGCCCCAGCATTTT	CASSLIAGSNQPQHF
NA	TRBD1	TRBJ1-2	TRBV12-3/TRBV12-4	TGTGCCAGCGGACAGGGGGCAAGGGGCTACACCTTC	CASGQGARGYTF
NA	NA	TRBJ1-1	TRBV6-5	TGTGCCAGCAGTTACTCGGACAGCCACACTGAAGCTTTCTTT	CASSYSDSHTEAFF
few	NA	TRBJ1-1	TRBV28	TGTGCCAGCAGCTCCCCCCAGGGGAAGGCGCTGAACACTGAAGCTTTCTTT	CASSSPQGKALNTEAFF
NA	TRBD2	TRBJ2-2	TRBV2	TGTGCCAGCAGCCCAACTTACAGCGGGGGGGCCTCCGGGGAGCTGTTTTTT	CASSPTYSGGASGELFF
NA	NA	TRBJ2-1	TRBV7-2	TGTGCCAGCAGCGGAGGGACTTCGTACAATGAGCAGTTCTTC	CASSGGTSYNEQFF
NA	TRBD2	TRBJ2-1	TRBV10-2	TGCGCCAGCAGGGGCGGGGGGGCCTACAATGAGCAGTTCTTC	CASRGGGAYNEQFF
NA	NA	TRBJ2-5	TRBV6-5	TGTGCCAGCAGATACAGGGAGCAAGAGACCCAGTACTTC	CASRYREQETQYF
few	NA	TRBJ1-3	TRBV7-2	TGTGCCAGCAGCTTACGCCCCGGGGGGGGCTTTGGAAACACCATATATTTT	CASSLRPGGGFGNTIYF
few	NA	TRBJ1-3	TRBV27	TGTGCCAGCAGTTTGTGGGCGCCAAACTCGGGGATTATCAACACCATATATTTT	CASSLWAPNSGIINTIYF
NA	TRBD1	TRBJ1-3	TRBV5-1	TGCGCCAGCAGCTTGTCAGTTTCGACAGGGGAGCCTGGAAACACCATATATTTT	CASSLSVSTGEPGNTIYF
NA	TRBD1	TRBJ1-1	TRBV7-2	TGTGCCAGCAGCGGTATGACAGGGACGTTAACTGAAGCTTTCTTT	CASSGMTGTLTEAFF
NA	TRBD1	TRBJ1-1	TRBV4-1	TGCGCCAGCAGCCAGGGTTACAGGGGGACGTACACTGAAGCTTTCTTT	CASSQGYRGTYTEAFF
NA	TRBD1	TRBJ2-1	TRBV2	TGTGCCAGCCACTCCCGACAGGGTGGTGCCCCTGAGCAGTTCTTC	CASHSRQGGAPEQFF
NA	NA	TRBJ2-1	TRBV6-2/TRBV6-3	TGTGCCAGCAGCCCCCTTTCAGGAAATGAGCAGTTCTTC	CASSPLSGNEQFF
NA	NA	TRBJ2-3	TRBV7-6	TGTGCCAGCAGCCCCGTGGGGGGGCTTTCAGATACGCAGTATTTT	CASSPVGGLSDTQYF
NA	NA	TRBJ1-1	TRBV6-4	TGTGCCAGGACACCGACTTTGGGGGGGAAGGTCTGGGGCACTGAAGCTTTCTTT	CARTPTLGGKVWGTEAFF
once	TRBD1	TRBJ2-5	TRBV7-9	TGTGCCAGCAGCTTAGCGGCAGGGGGCTTGCGAGAGACCCAGTACTTC	CASSLAAGGLRETQYF
NA	NA	TRBJ2-5	TRBV5-6	TGTGCCAGCCACCGTGCGGTACAAGAGACCCAGTACTTC	CASHRAVQETQYF
NA	NA	TRBJ1-4	TRBV7-3	TGTGCCAGCAGCTTAAGGAACGGGGCAACTAATGAAAAACTGTTTTTT	CASSLRNGATNEKLFF
NA	NA	TRBJ1-2	TRBV2	TGTGCCAGCAGCCAGGACAGATTAGGGGGCTACACCTTC	CASSQDRLGGYTF
NA	TRBD1	TRBJ1-3	TRBV25-1	TGTGCCAGCAGTGGAGCCCAGGGGGGAACTGCAGGCAACACCATATATTTT	CASSGAQGGTAGNTIYF
NA	NA	TRBJ1-2	TRBV12-5	TGTGCTAGTGGTTTGGTAGATGACAGCCTCTATGGCTACACCTTC	CASGLVDDSLYGYTF
NA	TRBD1	TRBJ1-3	TRBV12-3/TRBV12-4	TGTGCCACGGACAGGGGGCAAAGTGGCACCATATATTTT	CATDRGQSGTIYF
NA	NA	TRBJ1-3	TRBV21-1	TGTGCCAGCAGCAAAACCAGGGGGGACACCATATATTTT	CASSKTRGDTIYF
NA	TRBD1	TRBJ1-3	TRBV7-2	TGTGCCAGCAGCGCTGACAGGGGTGGAAACACCATATATTTT	CASSADRGGNTIYF
few	TRBD2	TRBJ2-3	TRBV2	TGTGCCAGCACCAGGACTAGCGGGGGGGATACGCAGTATTTT	CASTRTSGGDTQYF
NA	NA	TRBJ1-5	TRBV5-6	TGTGCCAGCAGTTACAGGGAAACCAGCAATCAGCCCCAGCATTTT	CASSYRETSNQPQHF
NA	TRBD2	TRBJ2-5	TRBV5-1	TGCGCCAGCAGCGTGACTAGCGGGGAAGAGACCCAGTACTTC	CASSVTSGEETQYF